The source of this T cell receptor beta chain is a study of T cell responses to AZD1222 COVID-19 vaccine. Pooled in the analysis were second doses at about 4 or about 12 weeks. The CDR3 runs to 14 residues. Trimming cost V 3 bases and J 2 bases, with 10 bases left between them. Germline assignment: CDR1 GTSNPN and CDR2 SVGIG (reference sequence). Sequencing was performed with immunoSEQ multiplex PCR; in TCRdb, only in-frame clones are kept and a portion is missing. Found here are over 100,000 clones, about nine tenths of them singletons; the top ten hold around 2.6%. The sample was peripheral blood, taken 28 days after the second AZD1222 dose. The rearrangement uses TRBV30 and TRBJ1-4; D remains unclear. The sequence came from an adult who received the AZD1222 COVID-19 vaccine. The CDR3 DNA sequence: TGTGCCTGGAGCTTTACAGCTACTAATGAAAAACTGTTTTTT. This codes for CAWSFTATNEKLFF.